The 2 T cell receptor beta chains below come from one sample, sequenced in a study of early T cells in non-severe SARS-CoV-2 infection. TCRdb reprocessed the 5' RACE reads via MiXCR and lists one record per CDR3 protein. The table has roughly 93,000 distinct CDR3 sequences, approximately 14% seen once. The sequencing input was whole blood. These receptors were taken from an adult who was a healthcare worker with PCR-confirmed SARS-CoV-2 infection or an uninfected control (not recorded which).

This chain uses TRBV6-1 with TRBJ1-2; D is uncertain. Germline V CDR1 and CDR2: MNHNS, SASEGT. Trimming removed 2 bases at V and 2 bases at J, with 12 bases between. The CDR3 is 15 amino acids. CDR3 sequence: CASSERGTLNYGYTF. For the CDR3, the DNA is TGTGCCAGCAGTGAACGGGGTACCCTAAACTATGGCTACACCTTC.

The table lists this clonotype with a few counts. The chain joins TRBV15 to TRBJ2-7; no definite D call. The ends were cut back, 0 bases at V and 3 bases at J, with 18 bases in the middle. The CDR3 spans 17 residues. CDR1 LNHNV and CDR2 YYDKDF come from the germline V gene (reference sequence). The CDR3 region has the DNA TGTGCCACCAGCAGAGATAGCTCTGGCCCAGGTAGCTACGAGCAGTACGTC. This sequence encodes CATSRDSSGPGSYEQYV.